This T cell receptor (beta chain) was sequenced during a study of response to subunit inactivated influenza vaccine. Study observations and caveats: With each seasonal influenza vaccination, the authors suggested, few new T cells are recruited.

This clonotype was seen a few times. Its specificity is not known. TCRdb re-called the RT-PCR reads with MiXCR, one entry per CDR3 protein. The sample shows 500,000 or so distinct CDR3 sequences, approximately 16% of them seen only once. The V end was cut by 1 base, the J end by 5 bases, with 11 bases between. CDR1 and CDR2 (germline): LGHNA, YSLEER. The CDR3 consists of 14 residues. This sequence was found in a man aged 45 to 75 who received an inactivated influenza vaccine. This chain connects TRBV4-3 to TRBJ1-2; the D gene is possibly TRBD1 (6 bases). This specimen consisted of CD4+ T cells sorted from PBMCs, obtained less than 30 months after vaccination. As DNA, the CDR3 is TGCGCCAGCAGCCAAGTCCAGGGGTATTATGGCTACACCTTC. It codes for CASSQVQGYYGYTF.